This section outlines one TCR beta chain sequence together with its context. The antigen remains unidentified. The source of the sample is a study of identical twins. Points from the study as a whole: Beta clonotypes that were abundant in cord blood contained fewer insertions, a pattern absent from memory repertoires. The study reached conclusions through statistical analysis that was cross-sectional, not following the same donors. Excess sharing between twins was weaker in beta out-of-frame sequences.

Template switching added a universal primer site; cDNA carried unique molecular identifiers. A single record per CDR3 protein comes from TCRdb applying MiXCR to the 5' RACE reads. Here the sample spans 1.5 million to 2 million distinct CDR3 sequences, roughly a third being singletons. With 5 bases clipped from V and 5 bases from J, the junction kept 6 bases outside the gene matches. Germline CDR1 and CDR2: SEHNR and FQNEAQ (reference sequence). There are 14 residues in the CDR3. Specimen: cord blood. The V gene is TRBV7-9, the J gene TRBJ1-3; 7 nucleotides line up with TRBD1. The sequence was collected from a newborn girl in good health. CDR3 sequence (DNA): TGTGCCAGCAGCGCAACAGGGGCAAGAAACACCATATATTTT. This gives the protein CASSATGARNTIYF.